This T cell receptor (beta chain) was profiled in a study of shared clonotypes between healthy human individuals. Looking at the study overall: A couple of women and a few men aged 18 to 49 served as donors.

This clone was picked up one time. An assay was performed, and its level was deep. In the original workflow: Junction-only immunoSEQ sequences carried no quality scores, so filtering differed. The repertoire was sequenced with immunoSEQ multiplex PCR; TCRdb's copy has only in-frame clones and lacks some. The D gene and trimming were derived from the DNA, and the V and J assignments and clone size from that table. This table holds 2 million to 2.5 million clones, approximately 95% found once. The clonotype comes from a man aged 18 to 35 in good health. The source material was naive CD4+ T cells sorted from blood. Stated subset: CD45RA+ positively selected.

CDR3 amino acids: CASSQESSFPETQYF. The DNA of the CDR3 is TGTGCCAGCAGCCAAGAGTCAAGTTTCCCAGAGACCCAGTACTTC. The chain couples TRBV4-2 to TRBJ2-5; unclear D gene. Germline V CDR1 and CDR2: LGHNA, YNFKEQ. The CDR3 has 15 amino acids. Trimming cost V 0 bases and J 4 bases, with 12 bases left between them.